The next 17 T cell receptor beta chains were all read from a single sample in a study of blood T cell repertoires in COVID-19. The assay was immunoSEQ multiplex PCR, and TCRdb's table has in-frame clones only and misses some. This table has approximately 190,000 clones, more than 85% appearing once. The sample comprised PBMCs or T cells enriched from blood (not recorded which). The receptors here all came from a woman in her 40s in a cohort exposed to, infected with or recovered from COVID-19 (not recorded which).

This CDR3 is CASSNGGGQGWYGYTF. CDR3 nucleotide sequence: TGTGCCAGCAGTAATGGTGGGGGACAGGGTTGGTATGGCTACACCTTC. The rearrangement uses TRBV21-1 and TRBJ1-2; the table's TRBD1 call for D was not verified on the DNA. TRBV21-1 is a listed pseudogene. The CDR3 sequence is 16 residues long.

The genes are TRBV19 and TRBJ1-1, with D unclear. The CDR3 loop spans 15 amino acids. Germline V gene lookup returns CDR1 LNHDA and CDR2 SQIVND (reference sequence). V dropped 3 bases and J dropped 3 bases, with 14 bases sitting between them. CDR3 nucleotide sequence: TGTGCCAGTAGTATTTATCGCCGAACGGACACTGAAGCTTTCTTT. Its translation is CASSIYRRTDTEAFF.

The chain is built from TRBV12-3 or TRBV12-4 and TRBJ2-1; D is unclear. With 4 bases removed from V and 10 bases from J, the gap between germline ends came to 11 bases. CDR3 length: 12 residues. The CDR3 spells CASSYGMGEQFF. Here the CDR3 DNA reads TGTGCCAGCAGTTACGGTATGGGCGAGCAGTTCTTC.

This clone was counted only a few times. The chain joins TRBV7-9 to TRBJ2-7; D possibly corresponds to TRBD2 (5 bases). This CDR3 has 14 residues. V lost 4 bases, J lost 2 bases, and 12 bases lay in between. Germline values: CDR1 SEHNR, CDR2 FQNEAQ (reference sequence). DNA of the CDR3: TGTGCCAGCAGCTCGCAAGACTACCCCTACGAGCAGTACTTC. It encodes CASSSQDYPYEQYF. The whole variable domain, filled in from reference TRBV7-9 and TRBJ2-7, reads DTGVSQNPRHKITKRGQNVTFRCDPISEHNRLYWYRQTLGQGPEFLTYFQNEAQLEKSRLLSDRFSAERPKGSFSTLEIQRTEQGDSAMYLCASSSQDYPYEQYFGPGTRLTVT.

The genes are TRBV6-5 and TRBJ1-2; TRBD1 is a possible D gene (6 bases). The CDR3 runs to 12 residues. CDR1 and CDR2 (germline): MNHEY, SVGAGI. Trimming stripped 10 bases from V and 8 bases from J, with 17 bases between. The CDR3 coding sequence is TGTGCCATCGGGGGGCAGGAGACAGGCTACACCTTC. This gives the protein CAIGGQETGYTF.

The J gene is TRBJ1-1, the V gene TRBV5-1; D is unresolved. This CDR3 comprises 15 residues. V shed 1 base and J shed 1 base, with 11 bases lying between them. The germline V gene encodes CDR1 SGHRS and CDR2 YFSETQ. The CDR3 protein is CASSLFSRQNTEAFF. DNA of the CDR3: TGCGCCAGCAGCTTGTTTTCCAGGCAGAACACTGAAGCTTTCTTT.

The chain carries TRBV3-1 (or the pseudogene TRBV3-2) and TRBJ2-7; perhaps TRBD2 as D (6 bases). Between the trimmed V and J ends, which lost 4 bases and 7 bases, there was a span of 23 bases. Germline V gives CDR1 LGHDT, CDR2 YNNKEL (reference sequence). The CDR3 loop spans 16 amino acids. CDR3 DNA sequence: TGTGCCAGCAGCCCTATGACCGGGACTCCCTGGGGAGAGCAGTACTTC. Amino acid sequence: CASSPMTGTPWGEQYF.

Only one count was recorded for this clone. The chain employs TRBV20-1 and TRBJ1-1, with 9 bases matching TRBD1. The CDR3 totals 11 residues. Unmatched junction bases numbered 4, after V lost 8 bases and J lost 6 bases. Germline V gives CDR1 DFQATT, CDR2 SNEGSKA (reference sequence). The CDR3 region is CSSDRGAEAFF. Written as DNA, the CDR3 is TGCAGTTCGGACAGGGGCGCTGAAGCTTTCTTT.

This clone was seen just once. V is TRBV7-6 and J is TRBJ2-1; 7 nucleotides match TRBD2. CDR3 length: 15 residues. The germline V gene has CDR1 SGHVS and CDR2 FNYEAQ. V lost 1 base, J lost 0 bases, and 0 bases stayed unmatched. Here the CDR3 reads CASSLGGGSYNEQFF. CDR3 in DNA: TGTGCCAGCAGCTTAGGGGGGGGCTCCTACAATGAGCAGTTCTTC. Full variable domain (rest looked up from reference TRBV7-6 and TRBJ2-1): GAGVSQSPRYKVTKRGQDVALRCDPISGHVSLYWYRQALGQGPEFLTYFNYEAQQDKSGLPNDRFSAERPEGSISTLTIQRTEQRDSAMYRCASSLGGGSYNEQFFGPGTRLTVL.

CDR3 region: CASSPMVSGEAFF. The DNA for the CDR3 is TGCGCCAGCAGCCCCATGGTTTCGGGGGAAGCTTTCTTT. The V call is TRBV4-1, the J call TRBJ1-1; no definite D call. The V end lost 4 bases, the J end lost 8 bases, and 14 bases lay between the germline ends. Germline values: CDR1 MGHRA, CDR2 YSYEKL. The CDR3 runs to 13 residues.

The J gene is TRBJ2-7, the V gene TRBV9; 11 bases fit TRBD2. This CDR3 is 16 amino acids long. J was trimmed by 3 bases and V by 5 bases; bases with no gene match: 10. Germline CDR1 and CDR2: SGDLS and YYNGEE. CDR3 sequence: CASRITSGGPNYEQYF. CDR3 coding DNA: TGTGCCAGCAGAATAACTAGCGGGGGACCAAACTACGAGCAGTACTTC.

J is TRBJ2-1 and V is TRBV7-9; 7 bases map to TRBD2. Germline assignment: CDR1 SEHNR and CDR2 FQNEAQ (reference sequence). The CDR3 has 17 residues. With V trimmed by 5 bases and J by 0 bases, 10 bases remained unmatched. The CDR3 sequence is CASSPGSRGSSYNEQFF. The CDR3 DNA reads as TGTGCCAGCAGCCCCGGGTCGCGGGGGAGCTCCTACAATGAGCAGTTCTTC.

The chain is built from TRBV30 and TRBJ2-5; possibly TRBD2 for D (6 bases). Trimming took 0 bases from V and 1 from J, leaving 9 bases between them. The CDR3 sequence is 14 residues long. CDR1 GTSNPN and CDR2 SVGIG come from the germline V gene (reference sequence). Here the CDR3 DNA reads TGTGCCTGGAGTGTAACTAGCAGCCAAGAGACCCAGTACTTC. It encodes CAWSVTSSQETQYF.

V is TRBV30 and J is TRBJ2-7, with D possibly TRBD1 on 5 matching bases. The length of the CDR3 is 11 residues. Trimming shortened V by 7 bases and J by 2 bases, and 9 bases separated the two germline ends. CDR1 and CDR2 from the germline V gene are GTSNPN and SVGIG (reference sequence). The CDR3: CAFAGTYEQYF. The CDR3 coding sequence is TGTGCCTTCGCAGGGACCTACGAGCAGTACTTC.

This clone has a handful of counts. V usage is TRBV19 and J usage is TRBJ1-1, with a tentative D call TRBD1 (5 bases). CDR3 size: 13 residues. Germline assignment: CDR1 LNHDA and CDR2 SQIVND (reference sequence). Trimming took off 7 bases at V and 2 bases at J, with 11 bases between the two ends. The chain's CDR3 is CASNVGGNTEAFF. DNA of the CDR3: TGTGCCAGTAACGTCGGGGGAAACACTGAAGCTTTCTTT.

V and J are TRBV4-1 and TRBJ1-2, with 10 bases aligning to TRBD1. J was trimmed by 4 bases and V by 0 bases; bases with no gene match: 5. Germline-derived CDR1 and CDR2 are MGHRA and YSYEKL. The CDR3 is 16 residues long. The CDR3 bases are TGCGCCAGCAGCCAAGATCCGGGACAGGGGTTCTATGGCTACACCTTC. It translates to CASSQDPGQGFYGYTF.

As DNA, the CDR3 is TGTGCCAGCAGCTTTCAGGAAGACAATGAGCAGTTCTTC. Its translation is CASSFQEDNEQFF. The chain has TRBV11-3 and TRBJ2-1; the D is unclear. Germline V CDR1 and CDR2: SGHNT, YENEEA. CDR3 length: 13 amino acids. Trimming stripped 3 bases from V and 5 bases from J, with 8 bases between.